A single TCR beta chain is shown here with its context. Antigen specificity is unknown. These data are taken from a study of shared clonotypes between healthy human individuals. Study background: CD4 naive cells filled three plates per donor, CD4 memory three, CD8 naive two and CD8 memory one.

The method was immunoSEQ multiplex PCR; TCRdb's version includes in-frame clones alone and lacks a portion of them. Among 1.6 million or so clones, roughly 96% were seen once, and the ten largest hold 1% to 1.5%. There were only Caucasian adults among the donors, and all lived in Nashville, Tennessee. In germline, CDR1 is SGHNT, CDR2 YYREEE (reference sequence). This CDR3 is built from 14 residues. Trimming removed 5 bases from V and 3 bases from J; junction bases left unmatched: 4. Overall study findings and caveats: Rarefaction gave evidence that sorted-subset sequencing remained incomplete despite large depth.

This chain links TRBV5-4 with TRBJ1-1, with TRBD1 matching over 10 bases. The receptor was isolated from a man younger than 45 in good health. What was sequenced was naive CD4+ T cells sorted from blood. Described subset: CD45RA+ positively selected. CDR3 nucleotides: TGTGCCAGCAGGTGGGGGACAGGGGACACTGAAGCTTTCTTT. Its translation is CASRWGTGDTEAFF.